Listed here are 28 T cell receptor beta chains from one sample, sequenced in a study of PD-L1 blockade in urothelial cancer (dated by TCRdb to 2016 to 2017). The library was generated by the immunoSEQ multiplex PCR assay. In TCRdb, the immuneACCESS table is reduced to in-frame sequences with V and J assigned. These tables do not hold every clone; where another copy was compared, an unresolved V gene accounts for under half, and the others remain unexplained. Here the sample has just over 50,000 clones; approximately 84% occur a single time. The top ten clones comprise roughly 16% of the sample. Here the sequenced sample was PBMCs, taken around atezolizumab (anti-PD-L1) treatment. All receptors come from a man aged 55 to 70 with urothelial cancer.

The chain links TRBV6-4 to TRBJ1-1; D might be TRBD1 (6 bases). Germline V gives CDR1 MRHNA, CDR2 SNTAGT. V was trimmed by 0 bases and J by 3 bases, leaving 11 bases between them. The CDR3 is 15 amino acids. The chain's CDR3 is CASSDSTTGHTEAFF. In DNA, the CDR3 is TGTGCCAGCAGTGACTCAACGACAGGTCACACTGAAGCTTTCTTT.

CDR3 DNA: TGTGCCTGGAGTCGACAGGATAAAGGCGAGCAGTACTTC. Its protein product is CAWSRQDKGEQYF. The rearrangement links TRBV30 to TRBJ2-7; D may be TRBD1 (6 bases). The CDR3 sequence is 13 residues long. V was trimmed by 2 bases and J by 6 bases, leaving 14 bases between them. CDR1 and CDR2 (germline): GTSNPN, SVGIG (reference sequence).

This chain links TRBV2 with TRBJ2-3; D is possibly TRBD1 (5 bases). This CDR3 region has 17 residues. Trimming took 8 bases from V and 1 from J, leaving 22 bases between them. The V gene's germline CDR1 is SNHLY and CDR2 FYNNEI. The CDR3 coding sequence is TGTGCCAGCCCTCCCCGGAGCAGGGATACTGGCACAGATACGCAGTATTTT. Its protein is CASPPRSRDTGTDTQYF.

The gene calls are TRBV19 and TRBJ1-1, with 7 bases identical to TRBD1. The V segment lost 5 bases and the J segment 6 bases; nucleotides outside the gene matches: 9. Germline CDR1 is LNHDA and CDR2 is SQIVND (reference sequence). The CDR3 contains 14 residues. CDR3 bases: TGTGCCAGTAGTTTCCCGATCAGGGGGTCTGAAGCTTTCTTT. It codes for CASSFPIRGSEAFF.

The V gene is TRBV4-1, the J gene TRBJ2-1, with TRBD2 identical over 8 bases. The CDR3 runs to 16 residues. Germline V CDR1 and CDR2: MGHRA, YSYEKL. V dropped 3 bases and J dropped 6; count of bases not matched to a gene: 10. CDR3 bases: TGCGCCAGCAGCCAGGCCGGGACTAGGATTTCCAATGAGCAGTTCTTC. This translates into CASSQAGTRISNEQFF.

The gene calls are TRBV18 and TRBJ1-1; D is possibly TRBD1 (5 bases). CDR1 is KGHSH and CDR2 is LQKENI in the germline V gene. The V end was cut by 5 bases, the J end by 3 bases, with 7 bases between. The CDR3 runs 12 residues. CDR3 in DNA: TGTGCCAGCTCATCGGGGGACACTGAAGCTTTCTTT. This gives the protein CASSSGDTEAFF.

This clone was counted a few times. This chain connects TRBV9 to TRBJ2-1; D might be TRBD2 (5 bases). The CDR3 is 14 amino acids. V was clipped by 3 bases and J by 4 bases, with 11 bases between them. The germline CDR1 and CDR2 sequences are SGDLS and YYNGEE. The CDR3 region has the DNA TGTGCCAGCAGCGAGGAGCGGTTGTACAATGAGCAGTTCTTC. Its translation: CASSEERLYNEQFF.

V usage is TRBV14 and J usage is TRBJ2-3; D possibly corresponds to TRBD2 (6 bases). V gave up 4 bases and J gave up 1 base, with 15 bases separating them. This CDR3 comprises 16 residues. Germline V lookup: CDR1 SGHDN, CDR2 FVKESK. The CDR3 coding sequence is TGTGCCAGCAGCCCTGGGTTCGGCGGGGGCACAGATACGCAGTATTTT. The encoded protein is CASSPGFGGGTDTQYF.

This clone was seen just once. The CDR3 region has the DNA TGTGCCAGCAGCCCCCGCCGGGGGTCCTACAATGAGCAGTTCTTC. It codes for CASSPRRGSYNEQFF. J is TRBJ2-1 and V is TRBV7-6, with TRBD2 as a possible D gene (6 bases). The ends were cut back, 5 bases at V and 1 base at J, with 12 bases in the middle. CDR1 and CDR2 (germline): SGHVS, FNYEAQ. The CDR3 length is 15 residues.

Only one count was recorded for this clone. The chain combines TRBV7-6 with TRBJ1-4; D may be TRBD1 (6 bases). The CDR3 spans 15 residues. Germline lookup yields CDR1 SGHVS and CDR2 FNYEAQ. The V and J ends lost 3 bases and 4 bases respectively, with 12 bases between them. The CDR3 nucleotides are TGTGCCAGCAGCTTCTGGGGAGGGGGTAATGAAAAACTGTTTTTT. It encodes CASSFWGGGNEKLFF.

This chain links TRBV28 with TRBJ1-5, with 7 bases matching TRBD1. The CDR3 extends over 15 amino acids. Germline V CDR1 and CDR2: MDHEN, SYDVKM. With 5 bases clipped from V and 3 bases from J, the junction kept 7 bases outside the gene matches. The chain's CDR3 is CASSAWTGPNQPQHF. The CDR3, as DNA: TGTGCCAGCAGTGCCTGGACAGGTCCCAATCAGCCCCAGCATTTT.

This clone has only a few counts. The V gene is TRBV11-1, the J gene TRBJ2-1; D call uncertain. There are 12 residues in the CDR3. CDR1 and CDR2 (germline): SGHAT, FQDESV (reference sequence). V lost 2 bases to trimming and J lost 9 bases, with 8 bases between them. The CDR3 loop reads CASSLTQAEQFF. CDR3 DNA sequence: TGTGCCAGCAGCTTAACGCAGGCTGAGCAGTTCTTC.

The chain recombines TRBV27 with TRBJ2-7; 7 bases line up with TRBD1. V shed 5 bases, J shed 3 bases, and the junction held 7 bases outside the gene matches. This CDR3 has 14 residues. The V gene's germline CDR1 is MNHEY and CDR2 SMNVEV (reference sequence). Written as DNA, the CDR3 is TGTGCCAGCAGTGCACGGGACAGACTCTACGAGCAGTACTTC. Protein product: CASSARDRLYEQYF.

The CDR3 region has the DNA TGTGCCTGGAGTGTCGGGGGTCTCTACTCTGGAAACACCATATATTTT. It specifies CAWSVGGLYSGNTIYF. V gene TRBV30 combines with J gene TRBJ1-3; tentatively, D is TRBD1 (5 bases). Germline V lookup: CDR1 GTSNPN, CDR2 SVGIG (reference sequence). CDR3 length: 16 amino acids. Deletions cut 0 bases from V and 0 bases from J, with 12 bases between.

This chain uses TRBV27 with TRBJ2-5; TRBD2 aligns across 10 bases. The CDR3 is made up of 15 amino acids. CDR1 MNHEY and CDR2 SMNVEV come from the germline V gene (reference sequence). Trimming at V came to 3 bases and at J to 7 bases, leaving 8 bases not matched to a gene. The CDR3 region has the DNA TGTGCCAGCAGTTTTGGGCTAGCGGGAGCCGCGACCCAGTACTTC. Translation: CASSFGLAGAATQYF.

The chain combines TRBV5-6 with TRBJ2-7; D is perhaps TRBD1 (5 bases). The germline CDR1 and CDR2 sequences are SGHDT and YYEEEE. The CDR3 sequence is 15 residues long. Trimming pared 1 base from V and 0 bases from J, leaving 11 bases between. CDR3 coding DNA: TGTGCCAGCAGCTTGTATCCAGGGATCTCCTACGAGCAGTACTTC. Protein sequence: CASSLYPGISYEQYF.

The chain recombines TRBV4-1 with TRBJ1-5; D possibly corresponds to TRBD1 (5 bases). V lost 1 base and J lost 5, with 12 bases in between. Germline lookup yields CDR1 MGHRA and CDR2 YSYEKL. The CDR3 sequence is 15 residues long. CDR3: CASSQGQGEYQPQHF. The CDR3 nucleotides read TGCGCCAGCAGCCAAGGTCAGGGCGAGTATCAGCCCCAGCATTTT.

This chain uses TRBV30 with TRBJ2-7; tentatively, D is TRBD1 (6 bases). The CDR3 consists of 13 residues. V was shortened by 3 bases and J by 3 bases, with 12 bases between the two germline ends. The V gene's germline CDR1 is GTSNPN and CDR2 SVGIG (reference sequence). The CDR3 nucleotides read TGTGCCTGGAGAAAGGACAGCCACTACGAGCAGTACTTC. Its protein is CAWRKDSHYEQYF.

This chain uses TRBV28 with TRBJ2-2, with 7 bases that match TRBD1. V shed 5 bases and J 3 bases; nucleotides not matched to a gene: 9. The length of the CDR3 is 16 residues. Germline assignment: CDR1 MDHEN and CDR2 SYDVKM. CDR3: CASSGPQQGYTGELFF. The CDR3 DNA reads as TGTGCCAGCAGTGGGCCACAACAGGGGTACACCGGGGAGCTGTTTTTT.

The chain joins TRBV5-4 to TRBJ2-7; 8 bases are shared with TRBD2. Germline V CDR1 and CDR2: SGHNT, YYREEE (reference sequence). CDR3 length equals 16 residues. The V gene end was trimmed by 4 bases and the J gene end by 4 bases; junction bases not matched to a gene: 13. CDR3 in DNA: TGTGCCAGCAGCCGATCACGGGGGGGAGAAAGTTACGAGCAGTACTTC. This translates into CASSRSRGGESYEQYF. The full variable domain, rest sourced from reference TRBV5-4 and TRBJ2-7, is ETGVTQSPTHLIKTRGQQVTLRCSSQSGHNTVSWYQQALGQGPQFIFQYYREEENGRGNFPPRFSGLQFPNYSSELNVNALELDDSALYLCASSRSRGGESYEQYFGPGTRLTVT.

The chain joins TRBV7-8 to TRBJ2-4, with 8 bases that match TRBD2. The CDR3 runs 16 residues. Trimming removed 2 bases from V and 0 bases from J; junction bases left unmatched: 3. CDR1 SGHVS and CDR2 FQNEAQ come from the germline V gene. The CDR3 region is CASSLTSGLAKNIQYF. The CDR3 bases are TGTGCCAGCAGCTTAACTAGCGGTCTAGCCAAAAACATTCAGTACTTC.

A word on this clone: An end of the junction differs from the germline gene, which may be a read error. The chain employs TRBV5-4 and TRBJ2-1; 11 nucleotides match TRBD1. The CDR3 has 13 residues. Per germline, CDR1 SGHNT and CDR2 YYREEE (reference sequence). This chain's CDR3 is CASSLVSDRGPVF. The CDR3 DNA follows: TGTGCCAGCAGCTTGGTGTCGGACAGGGGGCCGGTCTTC.

This clone was observed a single time. The chain employs TRBV11-2 and TRBJ1-6; TRBD1 might be the D (6 bases). Looked up from germline, CDR1 is SGHAT and CDR2 is FQNNGV. V was clipped by 5 bases and J by 12 bases, with 20 bases between them. The CDR3 runs 15 residues. CDR3 sequence: CASSQSWGPREPLHF. CDR3 in DNA: TGTGCCAGCAGCCAGTCCTGGGGGCCGAGGGAACCCCTCCACTTT.

The V and J genes are TRBV5-1 and TRBJ1-1; 11 bases fit TRBD1. V was pared by 1 base and J by 7 bases, with 6 bases of the junction left unmatched. This CDR3 is 15 amino acids long. CDR1 and CDR2 from the germline V gene are SGHRS and YFSETQ. The CDR3 DNA reads as TGCGCCAGCAGCTTGACCAGGGACAGGGGGGGTGAAGCTTTCTTT. Translation gives CASSLTRDRGGEAFF.

The V gene is TRBV19, the J gene TRBJ1-5; TRBD1 agrees at 11 bases. CDR1 and CDR2 (germline): LNHDA, SQIVND (reference sequence). The CDR3 is 15 residues long. Unmatched junction bases numbered 5, after V lost 4 bases and J lost 6 bases. The CDR3 loop reads CASSRPGQGGQPQHF. CDR3 nucleotide sequence: TGTGCCAGTAGTAGACCGGGACAGGGGGGTCAGCCCCAGCATTTT.

The gene calls are TRBV6-6 and TRBJ2-7; TRBD2 matches at 10 bases. The V and J ends lost 6 bases and 0 bases, in that order; junction bases with no gene match: 5. The CDR3 contains 15 residues. Germline lookup yields CDR1 MNHNY and CDR2 SVGAGI (reference sequence). CDR3: CASSRPSGSSYEQYF. The CDR3 bases are TGTGCCAGCAGCCGCCCTAGCGGGAGCTCCTACGAGCAGTACTTC.

The rearrangement links TRBV12-5 to TRBJ1-6; D may be TRBD1 (6 bases). CDR1 and CDR2 from the germline V gene are LGHNT and FRNRAP. V lost 6 bases, J lost 4 bases, and 10 bases lay in between. There are 14 residues in the CDR3. CDR3 in amino acids: CASGTGQYNSPLHF. CDR3 coding DNA: TGTGCTAGTGGCACCGGACAGTATAATTCACCCCTCCACTTT.

The rearrangement uses TRBV30 and TRBJ2-7; the D gene is possibly TRBD2 (6 bases). CDR1 and CDR2 from the germline V gene are GTSNPN and SVGIG (reference sequence). CDR3 size: 12 residues. Trimming cost V 4 bases and J 9 bases, with 16 bases left between them. CDR3 bases: TGTGCCTGGAACGGAGGAGCGGGCGGGCAGTACTTC. This translates into CAWNGGAGGQYF.